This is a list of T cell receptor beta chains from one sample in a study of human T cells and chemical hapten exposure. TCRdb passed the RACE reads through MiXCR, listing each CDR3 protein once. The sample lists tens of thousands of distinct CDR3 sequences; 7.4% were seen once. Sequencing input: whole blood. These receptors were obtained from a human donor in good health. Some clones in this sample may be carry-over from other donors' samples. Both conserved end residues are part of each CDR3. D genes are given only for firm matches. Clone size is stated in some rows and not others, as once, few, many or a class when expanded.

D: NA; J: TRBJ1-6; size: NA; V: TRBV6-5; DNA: TGTGCCAGCAGCAGCGGACAGCGACAGGCCTCACCCCTCCACTTT; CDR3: CASSSGQRQASPLHF
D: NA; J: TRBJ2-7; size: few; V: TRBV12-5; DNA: TGTGCTAGTGGTTCGGACATCTCCTACGAGCAGTACTTC; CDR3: CASGSDISYEQYF
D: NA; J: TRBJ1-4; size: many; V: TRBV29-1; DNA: TGCAGCGCCACGTCAGTCGATGAAAAACTGTTTTTT; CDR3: CSATSVDEKLFF
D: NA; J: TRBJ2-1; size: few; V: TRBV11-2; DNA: TGTGCCAGCAGCTCAGATGATGCCGCCAGGGGAAATGAGCAGTTCTTC; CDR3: CASSSDDAARGNEQFF
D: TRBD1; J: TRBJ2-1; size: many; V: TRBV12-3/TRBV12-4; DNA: TGTGCCAGCAGTTCTACCCGTACAGGGGGCGAATACAATGAGCAGTTCTTC; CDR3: CASSSTRTGGEYNEQFF
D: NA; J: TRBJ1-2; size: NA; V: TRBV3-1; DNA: TGTGCCAGCAGCCAAGATGGTGGCACAGCGAACTATGGCTACACCTTC; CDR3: CASSQDGGTANYGYTF
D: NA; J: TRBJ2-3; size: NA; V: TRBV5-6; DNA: TGTGCCAGCAGCTGGTCGGGTGTCGATACGCAGTATTTT; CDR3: CASSWSGVDTQYF
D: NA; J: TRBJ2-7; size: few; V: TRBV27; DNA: TGTGCCAGACACAGGGTTCAGACTACGATTTCGGAGCAGTACTTC; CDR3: CARHRVQTTISEQYF
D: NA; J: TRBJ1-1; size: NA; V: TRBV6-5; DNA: TGTGCCAGCAGTTACTCGGGGGAGGTTAACACTGAAGCTTTCTTT; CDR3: CASSYSGEVNTEAFF
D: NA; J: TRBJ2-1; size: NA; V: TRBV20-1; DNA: TGCAGTGCTCAAAAAGTGGATGAGCAGTTCTTC; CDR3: CSAQKVDEQFF
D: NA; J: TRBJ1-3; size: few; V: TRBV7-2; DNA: TGTGCCAGCACCGCAACAGGGCTCTCTGGAAACACCATATATTTT; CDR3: CASTATGLSGNTIYF
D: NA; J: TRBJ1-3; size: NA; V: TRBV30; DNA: TGTGCCTGGAGTGCCACAGGAAACTCTGGAAACACCATATATTTT; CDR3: CAWSATGNSGNTIYF
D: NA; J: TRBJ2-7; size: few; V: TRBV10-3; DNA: TGTGCCATCAGTGAGTTTGGGCCGGGGGCCACGTACGAGCAGTACTTC; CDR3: CAISEFGPGATYEQYF
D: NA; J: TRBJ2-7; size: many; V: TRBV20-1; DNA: TGCAGTGCTAGTTTGGGACACCTTGGTGAGCAGTACTTC; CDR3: CSASLGHLGEQYF
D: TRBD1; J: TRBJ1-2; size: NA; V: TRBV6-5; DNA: TGTGCCAGCAGTGAACGGGACAGACCCTATGGCTACACCTTC; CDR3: CASSERDRPYGYTF
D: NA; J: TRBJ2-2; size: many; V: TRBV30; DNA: TGTGCCTGGACGACGAACACCGGGGAGCTGTTTTTT; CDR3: CAWTTNTGELFF
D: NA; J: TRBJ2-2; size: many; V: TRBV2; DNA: TGTGCCAGCGTGGGGGCCTCCCGGGGGGAGCTGTTTTTT; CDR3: CASVGASRGELFF
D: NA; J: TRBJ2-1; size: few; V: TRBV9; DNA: TGTGCCAGCAGCGTAGGAGGGGCCACTGAGCAGTTCTTC; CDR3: CASSVGGATEQFF
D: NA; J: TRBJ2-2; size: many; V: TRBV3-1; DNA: TGTGCCAGCAGCCAAGTAGGGGGGTACACCGGGGAGCTGTTTTTT; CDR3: CASSQVGGYTGELFF
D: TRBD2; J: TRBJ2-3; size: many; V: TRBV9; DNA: TGTGCCAGCAGCGTATCTACTAGCGGGAGAAGAGATACGCAGTATTTT; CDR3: CASSVSTSGRRDTQYF
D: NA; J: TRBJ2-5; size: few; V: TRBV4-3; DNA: TGCGCCAGCAGCCAAGATTACCGGGGAGCACAAGAGACCCAGTACTTC; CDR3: CASSQDYRGAQETQYF
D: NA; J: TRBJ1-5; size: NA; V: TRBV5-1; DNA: TGCGCCAGCAGCTTGGAAGGGGGCAATCAGCCCCAGCATTTT; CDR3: CASSLEGGNQPQHF
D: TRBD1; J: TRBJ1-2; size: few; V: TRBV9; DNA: TGTGCCAGCAGCCCAGGGGGAGGGACAGGCTATGGCTACACCTTC; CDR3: CASSPGGGTGYGYTF
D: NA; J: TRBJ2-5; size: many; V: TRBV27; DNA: TGTGCCAGCAGGAGAAATACAGGGCCCCAGTACTTC; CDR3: CASRRNTGPQYF
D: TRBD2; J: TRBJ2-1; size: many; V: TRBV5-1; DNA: TGCGCCAGCAGCACGGGACTAGCGGGTACTGAGCAGTTCTTC; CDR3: CASSTGLAGTEQFF
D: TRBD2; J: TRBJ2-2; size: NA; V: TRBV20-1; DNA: TGCAGTGCTAGAAAGGAGCGGGGGGCCCGCACCGGGGAGCTGTTTTTT; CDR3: CSARKERGARTGELFF
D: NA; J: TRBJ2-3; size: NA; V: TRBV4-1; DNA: TGCGCCAGCAGCCAAGAGGCCAGGCTAACAGATACGCAGTATTTT; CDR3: CASSQEARLTDTQYF
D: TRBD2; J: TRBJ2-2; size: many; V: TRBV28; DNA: TGTGCCAGCAGGGCACCGGGACTAGCGGCTCACGGGGAGCTGTTTTTT; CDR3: CASRAPGLAAHGELFF
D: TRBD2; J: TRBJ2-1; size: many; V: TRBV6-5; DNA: TGTGCCAGCAGTTTATCTAGCGGGCCCGCCTACAATGAGCAGTTCTTC; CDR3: CASSLSSGPAYNEQFF
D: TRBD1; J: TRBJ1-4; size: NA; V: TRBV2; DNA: TGTGCCAGCATCGCCGGGCCTACACAGGGGACCTCCACTAATGAAAAACTGTTTTTT; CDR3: CASIAGPTQGTSTNEKLFF
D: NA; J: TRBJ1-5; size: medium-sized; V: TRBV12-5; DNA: TGTGCTAGTGGTTCACCCTCCCCCCCGGGAGAGAATCAGCCCCAGCATTTT; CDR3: CASGSPSPPGENQPQHF
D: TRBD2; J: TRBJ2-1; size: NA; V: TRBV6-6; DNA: TGTGCCAGCAGTCAACCGGGACTAGCGCATGAGCAGTTCTTC; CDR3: CASSQPGLAHEQFF
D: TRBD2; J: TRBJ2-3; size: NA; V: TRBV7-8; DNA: TGTGCCAGCAGCTTAGCGCCAGGACTAGCGGGGGGACGGGATACGCAGTATTTT; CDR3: CASSLAPGLAGGRDTQYF
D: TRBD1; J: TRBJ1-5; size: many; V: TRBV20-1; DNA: TGCAGTGCTAGTACAGGGGTCTATCAGCCCCAGCATTTT; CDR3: CSASTGVYQPQHF
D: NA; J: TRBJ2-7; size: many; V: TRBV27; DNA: TGTGCCAGCAGCCCCGAAGGAGGGGGTAGAGCCTACGAGCAGTACTTC; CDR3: CASSPEGGGRAYEQYF
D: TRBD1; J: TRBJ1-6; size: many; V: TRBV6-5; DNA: TGTGCCAGCAGTTACACCCGGGACAGGGGTTCACCCCTCCACTTT; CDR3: CASSYTRDRGSPLHF
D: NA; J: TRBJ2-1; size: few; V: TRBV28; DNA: TGTGCCAGCAGTCCCACGGGGAGGAGCGATGAGCAGTTCTTC; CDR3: CASSPTGRSDEQFF
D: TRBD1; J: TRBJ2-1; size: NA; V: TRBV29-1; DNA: TGCAGCGCCGGAAGGACAGGGTACAATGAGCAGTTCTTC; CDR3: CSAGRTGYNEQFF
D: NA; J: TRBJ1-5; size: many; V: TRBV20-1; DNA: TGCAGTGCCGCATCAGGCAATCAGCCCCAGCATTTT; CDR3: CSAASGNQPQHF
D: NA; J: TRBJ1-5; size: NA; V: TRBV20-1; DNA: TGCAGTGCTAGAGATATCGGTTGGGGCAATCAGCCCCAGCATTTT; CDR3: CSARDIGWGNQPQHF
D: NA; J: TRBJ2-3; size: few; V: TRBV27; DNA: TGTGCCAGCAGTAGAAAGAGGGATACGCAGTATTTT; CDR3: CASSRKRDTQYF
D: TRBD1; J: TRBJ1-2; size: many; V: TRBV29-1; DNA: TGCAGCGTTGAGGCCGTACAGGGGGCGATTGGTGGCTACACCTTC; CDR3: CSVEAVQGAIGGYTF
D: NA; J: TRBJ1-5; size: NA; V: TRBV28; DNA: TGTGCCGGGTTGGAGATGATCAATCAGCCCCAGCATTTT; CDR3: CAGLEMINQPQHF
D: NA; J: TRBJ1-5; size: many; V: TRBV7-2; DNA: TGTGCCAGCAGTTCAGGACACCGAGGGCAGCCCCAGCATTTT; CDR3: CASSSGHRGQPQHF
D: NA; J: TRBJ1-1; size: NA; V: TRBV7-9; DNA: TGTGCCAGCAGCTTCGGGGGCGCGAGTACTGAAGCTTTCTTT; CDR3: CASSFGGASTEAFF
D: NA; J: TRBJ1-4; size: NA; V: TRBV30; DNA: TGTGCCTGGAGTGCGGACTGGAATGAAAAACTGTTTTTT; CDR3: CAWSADWNEKLFF
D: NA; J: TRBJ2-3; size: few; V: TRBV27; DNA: TGTGCCAGCAGTTTAAACCAACGTACAGATACGCAGTATTTT; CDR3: CASSLNQRTDTQYF
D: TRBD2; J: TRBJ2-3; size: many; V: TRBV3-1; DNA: TGTGCCAGCAGCCGACTAGCGGGAGTTTATACGCAGTATTTT; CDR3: CASSRLAGVYTQYF
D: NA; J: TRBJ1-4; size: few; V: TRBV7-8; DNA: TGTGCCAGCACCCCGTTCCCCGAGGCCCCAACTAATGAAAAACTGTTTTTT; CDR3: CASTPFPEAPTNEKLFF
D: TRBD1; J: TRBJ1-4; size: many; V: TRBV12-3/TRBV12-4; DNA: TGTGCCAGCAACCGACAGGGCGCTAATGAAAAACTGTTTTTT; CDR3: CASNRQGANEKLFF
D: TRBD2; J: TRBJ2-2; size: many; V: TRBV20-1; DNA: TGCAGTGCTAGAGATCCGACTAGCGGATTAAACACCGGGGAGCTGTTTTTT; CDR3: CSARDPTSGLNTGELFF